Below, 28 T cell receptor beta chains from the same sample are listed, as sequenced in a study of T cells in Graves' hyperthyroidism and ophthalmopathy. There were TCR beta CDR3 regions amplified from RNA transcripts. HTBI primers drove first-round RT-PCR of the TCR CDR3. TCRdb analysed the multiplex PCR reads with MiXCR anew, one entry per CDR3 protein. The sample has 490,000 or so distinct CDR3 sequences; about 20% are singletons. The sample consisted of blood. These receptor sequences come from an older woman with Graves' ophthalmopathy.

The J gene is TRBJ2-5, the V gene TRBV4-3; 7 bases are a match to TRBD2. Per germline, CDR1 LGHNA and CDR2 YSLEER. J lost 5 bases, V lost 4 bases, and 7 bases had no gene match. This CDR3 has 14 residues. The DNA for the CDR3 is TGCGCCAGCAGCCCCATCGGGGGAGGGGAGACCCAGTACTTC. Protein sequence: CASSPIGGGETQYF.

This clonotype was counted ten times or more. The CDR3 sequence: CASSANSYEQYF. The CDR3 nucleotides are TGTGCCAGCAGCGCCAACTCCTACGAGCAGTACTTC. The V and J genes are TRBV7-8 and TRBJ2-7; D is uncertain. The germline gives CDR1 SGHVS, CDR2 FQNEAQ. The CDR3 runs 12 residues. The V gene lost 5 bases and the J gene lost 0 bases, with 5 bases spanning the gap.

This clonotype was seen repeatedly, ten times or more. This chain links TRBV27 with TRBJ1-5; D remains unclear. This CDR3 region has 15 residues. Germline CDR1 is MNHEY and CDR2 is SMNVEV (reference sequence). Trimming took off 6 bases at V and 0 bases at J, with 12 bases between the two ends. The CDR3 spells CASSWSTYSNQPQHF. The CDR3 nucleotides read TGTGCCAGCAGCTGGTCAACTTATAGCAATCAGCCCCAGCATTTT.

This clonotype was detected only a few times. The genes are TRBV5-5 and TRBJ1-2; 7 bases match TRBD1. Germline V gene data show CDR1 as SGHKS and CDR2 as YYEKEE (reference sequence). V gave up 0 bases and J gave up 7 bases; unmatched junction bases: 15. The CDR3 has 17 amino acids. The chain's CDR3 is CASSLEGAMGWGRGYTF. For the CDR3, the DNA is TGTGCCAGCAGCTTGGAGGGGGCGATGGGGTGGGGCCGTGGCTACACCTTC.

The chain combines TRBV29-1 with TRBJ2-5; tentative D call: TRBD2 (6 bases). Trimming left V 7 bases short and J 3 bases short, with 12 bases between. This CDR3 is 12 amino acids long. Germline CDR1 SQVTM, CDR2 ANQGSEA. CDR3 coding DNA: TGCAGCGGGGGCGGGGCCGAAGAGACCCAGTACTTC. Its protein is CSGGGAEETQYF. Full variable domain (rest looked up from reference TRBV29-1 and TRBJ2-5): SAVISQKPSRDICQRGTSLTIQCQVDSQVTMMFWYRQQPGQSLTLIATANQGSEATYESGFVIDKFPISRPNLTFSTLTVSNMSPEDSSIYLCSGGGAEETQYFGPGTRLLVL.

This clonotype was seen many times. The chain has TRBV20-1 and TRBJ2-2; no firm D call. The CDR3 sequence is 12 residues long. Trimming removed 4 bases from V and 6 bases from J, with 9 bases in between. CDR1 is DFQATT, CDR2 SNEGSKA, per germline (reference sequence). CDR3: CSAKVGAGELFF. CDR3 bases: TGCAGTGCTAAGGTTGGGGCCGGGGAGCTGTTTTTT.

This clonotype was recorded a few times. A clone one base away is much larger, so this may be a read error. The conserved phenylalanine or tryptophan is not found at the CDR3 terminus, so this likely reflects a read error. This chain connects TRBV7-2 to TRBJ1-1, with D possibly matching TRBD1 (6 bases). The CDR3 length is 15 residues. Germline V gene data show CDR1 as SGHTA and CDR2 as FQGNSA. V was cut by 5 bases and J by 4 bases, with 17 bases left in between. The CDR3 DNA reads as TGTGCCAGCAGCCTGGAAGGAGGGGGGCTCACTGAAGCTTTCCTT. This translates into CASSLEGGGLTEAFL.

The gene calls are TRBV20-1 and TRBJ2-7, with D perhaps TRBD1 (5 bases). Germline-derived CDR1 and CDR2 are DFQATT and SNEGSKA (reference sequence). Trimming removed 1 base at V and 6 bases at J, with 13 bases between. This CDR3 has 13 amino acids. CDR3 in DNA: TGCAGTGCTAGAGGTGGGGCCCACTTCGAGCAGTACTTC. Translation: CSARGGAHFEQYF.

This chain links TRBV7-9 with TRBJ1-3, with D maybe TRBD1 (6 bases). The CDR3 has 14 amino acids. The germline V and J ends were trimmed by 7 bases and 4 bases, with 14 bases remaining between them. The germline CDR1 and CDR2 sequences are SEHNR and FQNEAQ (reference sequence). The CDR3, as DNA: TGTGCCAGCACAGGGGAAGCGTACGGAAACACCATATATTTT. Translating it yields CASTGEAYGNTIYF.

As for this clonotype: This may be a read error, as it is one base from a much larger clone. The chain couples TRBV12-3 or TRBV12-4 to TRBJ2-5, with D hard to call. TRBJ2-1 matches the DNA end more closely, so the J call is doubtful. The CDR3 has 11 residues. The CDR3: CASSQQETQFF. The CDR3 bases are TGTGCCAGCAGTCAACAAGAGACCCAGTTCTTC.

The CDR3 sequence: CASSLASGPRPNEKLFF. The CDR3 bases are TGTGCCAGCAGCTTAGCCTCCGGACCCAGGCCTAATGAAAAACTGTTTTTT. The chain couples TRBV7-9 to TRBJ1-4; D is undetermined. Germline lookup yields CDR1 SEHNR and CDR2 FQNEAQ (reference sequence). The CDR3 has 17 amino acids. Between the trimmed V and J ends, which lost 0 bases and 3 bases, there was a span of 14 bases.

This clonotype occurred a few times. This chain uses TRBV7-2 with TRBJ2-2, with 7 nucleotides matching TRBD1. Unmatched junction bases numbered 6, after V lost 2 bases and J lost 6 bases. This CDR3 is built from 15 residues. Germline CDR1 and CDR2: SGHTA and FQGNSA. The CDR3 DNA is TGTGCCAGCAGCTTACGACAGGGTACGGCCGGGGAGCTGTTTTTT. Translated: CASSLRQGTAGELFF.

This clonotype has a handful of counts. The chain uses TRBV28 and TRBJ2-3; possibly TRBD2 for D (5 bases). From germline, CDR1 is MDHEN and CDR2 SYDVKM. V was pared by 2 bases and J by 0 bases, with 12 bases between. The CDR3 is 16 amino acids. The CDR3 reads CASSLPIATSTDTQYF. CDR3 coding DNA: TGTGCCAGCAGTTTACCGATAGCGACTAGCACAGATACGCAGTATTTT.

This clonotype was observed a handful of times. The J gene is TRBJ1-4, the V gene TRBV30, with D maybe TRBD1 (6 bases). V lost 5 bases, J lost 8 bases, and 12 bases lay in between. Germline CDR1 reads GTSNPN; CDR2 reads SVGIG (reference sequence). This CDR3 comprises 12 residues. The CDR3 region has the DNA TGTGCCTGGCCCAGGGGTCGGGAAAAACTGTTTTTT. It is translated as CAWPRGREKLFF.

In the case of this clonotype: At one of its ends the junction is not consistent with the germline gene, which may arise from a read error. The chain recombines TRBV19 with TRBJ2-2, with 13 bases that match TRBD2. The CDR3 consists of 19 residues. Germline CDR1 LNHDA, CDR2 SQIVND (reference sequence). The CDR3 region is CASTIFGLAGASNTGELFF. CDR3 sequence (DNA): TGTGCCAGTACTATATTTGGACTAGCGGGAGCGTCGAACACCGGGGAGCTGTTTTTT.

Many counts were recorded for this clonotype. The chain employs TRBV27 and TRBJ2-7; TRBD2 might be the D (6 bases). Looked up from germline, CDR1 is MNHEY and CDR2 is SMNVEV (reference sequence). The CDR3 length is 16 residues. V lost 5 bases to trimming and J lost 2 bases, with 19 bases between them. CDR3 DNA: TGTGCCAGCAGTCCCCCCGCGGGGTGGGGTACCTACGAGCAGTACTTC. Its protein product is CASSPPAGWGTYEQYF.

This clonotype was seen many times. V usage is TRBV28 and J usage is TRBJ1-5; possibly TRBD1 for D (5 bases). The CDR3 is 15 amino acids. Germline V lookup: CDR1 MDHEN, CDR2 SYDVKM. With 6 bases removed from V and 6 bases from J, the gap between germline ends came to 18 bases. The DNA of the CDR3 is TGTGCCAGCAGACGCCCATTCTATGACAGTCAGCCCCAGCATTTT. Translation gives CASRRPFYDSQPQHF.

A few counts support this clonotype. The chain couples TRBV10-3 to TRBJ2-7; D gene ambiguous. The germline CDR1 and CDR2 sequences are ENHRY and SYGVKD. V dropped 10 bases and J dropped 2 bases, with 18 bases sitting between them. The CDR3 loop spans 14 amino acids. This chain's CDR3 is CATLVPAVPYEQYF. The CDR3 DNA is TGTGCCACCCTAGTACCGGCAGTCCCCTACGAGCAGTACTTC.

This rearrangement joins TRBV28 to TRBJ2-3, with no clear D. The CDR3 sequence is 13 residues long. Germline V gene data show CDR1 as MDHEN and CDR2 as SYDVKM. V was clipped by 6 bases and J by 1 base, with 8 bases between them. This chain's CDR3 is CASRSTGTDTQYF. In DNA form, the CDR3 reads TGTGCCAGCAGATCGACTGGCACAGATACGCAGTATTTT. The variable domain in full, completed from reference TRBV28 and TRBJ2-3, reads DVKVTQSSRYLVKRTGEKVFLECVQDMDHENMFWYRQDPGLGLRLIYFSYDVKMKEKGDIPEGYSVSREKKERFSLILESASTNQTSMYLCASRSTGTDTQYFGPGTRLTVL.

This sequence joins TRBV7-2 and TRBJ1-3; D is undetermined. Germline V lookup: CDR1 SGHTA, CDR2 FQGNSA. This CDR3 contains 14 residues. The V end was cut by 2 bases, the J end by 0 bases, with 5 bases between. The CDR3 bases are TGTGCCAGCAGCTTACAGTCCTCTGGAAACACCATATATTTT. This gives the protein CASSLQSSGNTIYF.

The rearrangement links TRBV2 to TRBJ2-3; 11 bases map to TRBD2. The CDR3 has 15 residues. Germline-derived CDR1 and CDR2 are SNHLY and FYNNEI. After removal of 4 bases from V and 3 bases from J, the junction contained 3 bases not matched to a gene. The CDR3 spells CASSGTSGRTDTQYF. The CDR3 nucleotides are TGTGCCAGCAGTGGGACTAGCGGGCGAACAGATACGCAGTATTTT.

This clonotype was observed a handful of times. V and J are TRBV30 and TRBJ1-1; maybe TRBD1 (5 bases). The CDR3 loop spans 14 amino acids. Germline CDR1 is GTSNPN and CDR2 is SVGIG (reference sequence). Trimming pared 0 bases from V and 3 bases from J, leaving 11 bases between. The CDR3 DNA follows: TGTGCCTGGAGTGTAGACTCGGGGGACACTGAAGCTTTCTTT. Translated: CAWSVDSGDTEAFF.

This clonotype came up many times. This chain uses TRBV11-2 with TRBJ2-5, with TRBD2 matching over 8 bases. The V gene end was trimmed by 4 bases and the J gene end by 3 bases; junction bases not matched to a gene: 7. CDR3 length: 15 amino acids. Germline V gene data show CDR1 as SGHAT and CDR2 as FQNNGV. CDR3 DNA: TGTGCCAGCAGCTCCACCTTGACTAGCGAAGAGACCCAGTACTTC. It yields the protein CASSSTLTSEETQYF.

This clonotype was observed many times. The genes are TRBV20-1 and TRBJ1-5; D ambiguous. This CDR3 has 15 amino acids. V lost 0 bases to trimming and J lost 1 base, with 10 bases between them. CDR1 DFQATT and CDR2 SNEGSKA come from the germline V gene (reference sequence). CDR3 coding DNA: TGCAGTGCTAGAGAGGCGGAAAGGAGCAATCAGCCCCAGCATTTT. This codes for CSAREAERSNQPQHF.

This clonotype came up a few times. This sequence joins TRBV20-1 and TRBJ2-2; 14 positions agree with TRBD2. The CDR3 consists of 15 residues. Germline CDR1 is DFQATT and CDR2 is SNEGSKA (reference sequence). Unmatched junction bases numbered 5, after V lost 4 bases and J lost 7 bases. CDR3 sequence: CSATGLAGVDGELFF. In nucleotides, the CDR3 is TGCAGTGCTACGGGACTAGCGGGAGTGGACGGGGAGCTGTTTTTT.

The chain employs TRBV12-5 and TRBJ2-7; TRBD2 might be the D (5 bases). This CDR3 region has 15 residues. CDR1 and CDR2 (germline): LGHNT, FRNRAP. The germline V and J ends were trimmed by 0 bases and 0 bases, with 9 bases remaining between them. CDR3 sequence: CASGLVTGTSYEQYF. CDR3 DNA sequence: TGTGCTAGTGGTTTGGTCACGGGAACCTCCTACGAGCAGTACTTC.

This chain uses TRBV4-2 with TRBJ2-7; 7 nucleotides line up with TRBD2. In germline, CDR1 is LGHNA, CDR2 YNFKEQ. The CDR3 length is 15 residues. The J segment lost 6 bases and the V segment lost 0 bases, leaving 8 bases of the junction unmatched. As DNA, the CDR3 is TGTGCCAGCAGCCAAGAGGCTAGCGGCGTCCCCGAGCAGTACTTC. Translating it yields CASSQEASGVPEQYF.

The J gene is TRBJ2-1, the V gene TRBV20-1; TRBD2 matches at 15 bases. Germline loops: CDR1 DFQATT, CDR2 SNEGSKA (reference sequence). This CDR3 is 17 amino acids long. V gave up 7 bases and J gave up 1 base; unmatched junction bases: 8. The CDR3 nucleotides are TGCAGTGTCCTGGGACTAGCGGGAGGTCTTTCCTACAATGAGCAGTTCTTC. Protein product: CSVLGLAGGLSYNEQFF.